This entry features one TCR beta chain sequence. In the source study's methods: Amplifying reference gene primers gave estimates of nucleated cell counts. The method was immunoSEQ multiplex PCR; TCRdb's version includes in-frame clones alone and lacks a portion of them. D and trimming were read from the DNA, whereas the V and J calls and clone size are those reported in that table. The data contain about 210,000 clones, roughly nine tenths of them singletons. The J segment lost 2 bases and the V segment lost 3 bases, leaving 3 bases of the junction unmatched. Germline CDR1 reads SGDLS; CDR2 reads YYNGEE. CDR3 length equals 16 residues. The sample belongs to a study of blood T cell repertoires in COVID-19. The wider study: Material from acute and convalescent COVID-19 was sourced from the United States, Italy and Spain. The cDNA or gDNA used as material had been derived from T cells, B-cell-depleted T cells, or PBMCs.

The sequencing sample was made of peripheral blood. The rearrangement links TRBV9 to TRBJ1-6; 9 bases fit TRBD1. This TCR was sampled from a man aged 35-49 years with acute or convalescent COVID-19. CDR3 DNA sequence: TGTGCCAGCAGCGCGACAGGGGGGACCTATAATTCACCCCTCCACTTT. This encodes CASSATGGTYNSPLHF.